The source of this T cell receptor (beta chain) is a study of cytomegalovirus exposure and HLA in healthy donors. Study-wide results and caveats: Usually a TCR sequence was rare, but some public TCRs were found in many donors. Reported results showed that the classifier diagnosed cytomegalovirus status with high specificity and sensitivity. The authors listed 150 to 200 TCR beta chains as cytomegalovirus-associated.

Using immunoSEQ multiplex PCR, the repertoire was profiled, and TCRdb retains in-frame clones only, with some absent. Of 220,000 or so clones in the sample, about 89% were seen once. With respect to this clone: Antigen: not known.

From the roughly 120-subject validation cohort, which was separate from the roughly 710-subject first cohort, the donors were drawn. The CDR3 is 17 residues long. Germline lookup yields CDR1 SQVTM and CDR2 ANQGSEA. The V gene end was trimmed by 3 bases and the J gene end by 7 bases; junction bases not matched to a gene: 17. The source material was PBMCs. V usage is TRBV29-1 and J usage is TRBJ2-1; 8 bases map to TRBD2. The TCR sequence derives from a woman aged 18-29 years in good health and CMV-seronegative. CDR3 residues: CSVDKIEAGVFGNEQFF. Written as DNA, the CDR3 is TGCAGCGTTGATAAGATAGAAGCGGGAGTATTTGGGAATGAGCAGTTCTTC.